A selection of T cell receptor beta chains follows, all from one sample in a study of T-cell memory formation after mild COVID-19. MiXCR was run by TCRdb on the 5' RACE reads, yielding one entry per CDR3 protein. Among under 550,000 distinct CDR3 sequences listed, under 20% were seen once. Sample: PBMCs or a T cell subset sorted from them (not recorded which). The receptors shown here come from a man between 18 and 29 years old who had mild COVID-19 (a few samples of this study predate the infection). Cell type and time point are not known. Both conserved end residues are part of each CDR3. The D gene is left open where the match is weak.

>15|TRBV7-3|.
CASSQWTENTGELFF
>17|TRBV12-3/TRBV12-4|.
CASSLGGGGSMNTEAFF
>16|TRBV5-1|.
CASSLGPAGGNQPQHF
>13|TRBV20-1|.
CSARVVGVETQYF
>14|TRBV9|.
CASSPPSEGNTIYF
>17|TRBV20-1|.
CSARGGSGSSYNSPLHF
>16|TRBV4-3|TRBD1
CASSQVATGAGNEQFF
>14|TRBV12-3/TRBV12-4|.
CASSLTARTDTQYF
>20|TRBV11-2|TRBD1
CASSLSQVLSDRGPENTIYF
>14|TRBV29-1|.
CSTYPGQRNNEQFF
>9|TRBV12-5|.
CASESGQYF
>13|TRBV29-1|.
CSVNSPGGGERYF
>15|TRBV5-1|.
CASSPVGEQQDTQYF
>15|TRBV7-3|TRBD2
CASSPNSGGTDTQYF
>14|TRBV5-1|.
CASSEGGRNQPQHF
>15|TRBV7-2|.
CASSSGWGGTDTQYF
>13|TRBV14|TRBD1
CARSTGGNQPQHF
>15|TRBV6-5|.
CASSYGRGIYYEQYF
>16|TRBV5-1|.
CASRPGGAASTDTQYF
>14|TRBV9|.
CASSVAGADNEQFF
>13|TRBV30|.
CAWSSRSSTEAFF
>14|TRBV5-1|TRBD1
CASSVGQGDSPLHF
>17|TRBV7-2|TRBD2
CASSRLAGGPSTDTQYF
>16|TRBV3-1|TRBD2
CASSHGLAGPSGEQFF
>16|TRBV4-1|.
CASSQVRDTSTDTQYF
>15|TRBV6-5|.
CASSYTWGGRSPLHF
>13|TRBV12-3/TRBV12-4|TRBD1
CASIKGASQPQHF
>13|TRBV7-2|.
CASSLGYTGELFF
>14|TRBV4-1|.
CASSQAGSGNTIYF
>16|TRBV6-2/TRBV6-3|TRBD1
CASSYAVETGLQPQHF
>12|TRBV7-6|.
CASQGITGELFF
>13|TRBV18|.
CASSPPSNYGYTF
>15|TRBV5-1|.
CASSLGPTYNYGYAF